This T cell receptor (beta chain) was identified in a study of OX40 agonist ivuxolimab in advanced cancers. The V end lost 6 bases, the J end lost 4 bases, and 15 bases lay between the germline ends. The CDR3 is 14 amino acids. Looked up from germline, CDR1 is LNHDA and CDR2 is SQIVND (reference sequence). Only in-frame clones appear in the TCRdb table, and some are missing; sequencing was by immunoSEQ multiplex PCR. The profile covers roughly 70,000 clones, with around 83% appearing a single time and approximately 6.7% taken by the ten largest. The sequenced sample was CD4+ or CD8+ T cells sorted from blood, obtained in a trial of the OX40 agonist ivuxolimab. The sequence was obtained from an adult with an advanced solid tumor such as melanoma, head and neck, liver or kidney cancer. The chain uses TRBV19 and TRBJ1-2, with D possibly being TRBD1 (6 bases). The chain's CDR3 is CASSWTENPYGYTF. CDR3 DNA: TGTGCCAGTAGCTGGACAGAGAACCCCTATGGCTACACCTTC.